This T cell receptor (beta chain) is from a study of cytomegalovirus exposure and HLA in healthy donors (dated by TCRdb to 2017 to 2019). Broadly, across the study: In an earlier analysis of 450 to 750 of the donors, around 290 Gb of sequence data and 117 million unique TCR beta sequences from 180 million or so T cells were reported. The aim of the study was to test whether cataloging public T cell receptors could identify signatures of past pathogen exposure. On average, over 200,000 unique TCR beta nucleotide sequences were sequenced per donor among about 400 genotyped donors of the cohort, with 15% to 20% of those sequences being non-productive. Using immunosequencing, the study profiled T cell repertoires from fewer than 850 subjects and related those repertoires to cytomegalovirus serostatus. Because of strong linkage in the cohort, 4 to 6 DR-DQ haplotypes were treated as single units for association and clustering. Roughly 300 gigabases of sequencing data and around 85 million unique TCR sequences made up an early release that covered approximately 650 HLA-typed donors. The number of typed donors differed by locus: about 620-640 for A, B, C, DRB1 and DQB1; approximately 520 for DQA1; roughly 600 for DPA1; and some 450 for DPB1. Donor age, sex, ethnicity and CMV serostatus were collected together with the repertoire data. The genetic ancestry cluster associated with self-reported Caucasian donors included 80% to 90% of the approximately 430 genotyped donors. To study patterns of TCR occurrence, a later analysis re-analyzed previously published TCR beta repertoires from several hundred donors and added high-resolution HLA genotyping. Every discovery cohort repertoire had been produced on one sequencing platform. Rather than using new phenotypic data, the later analysis identified candidate immune exposures from TCR beta sequences and from how often those sequences occurred across donors. The study combined high-throughput TCR immunosequencing, statistical association of individual TCRs with disease status, and machine learning to predict cytomegalovirus infection status. Both class I and class II loci were covered by HLA typing, at four-digit resolution. In addition to the first cohort of around 670 subjects, a separate validation cohort of approximately 130 different subjects was used. A later genetic analysis used genome-wide SNP genotypes for about 60% of the roughly 700 donors, treating that subset as a discovery cohort. An earlier analysis of approximately 630 of the donors applied high-throughput TCR beta sequencing to assess whether each TCR beta V gene segment acted as functional or pseudogenic. Overall study outcomes, separate from this receptor: A further reported finding was that TCR beta sequences accurately predicted the HLA-A and HLA-B alleles for most subjects in the first cohort. A later genetic analysis associated a missense DCLRE1C variant with V-gene and J-gene trimming of TCR beta chains, and an independent cohort replicated the association. According to a later genetic analysis, donors in an Asian-associated ancestry cluster had fewer N-insertions in productive TCRs than the roughly 670-donor mean. Because counts were too low, 15 to 20 rarely observed V segments, including chromosome 9 orphons, were excluded from the earlier analysis of around 590 of the donors. A later analysis found that TCR association rates varied across HLA loci, with DRB1 alleles showing the most associated TCRs and HLA-C alleles the fewest. In an earlier analysis of roughly 500 of the donors, most TCR beta V segments appeared in productive rearrangements about 87% or about 30% of the time, broadly matching IMGT annotations. The 87-base-pair reads could not distinguish some IMGT-functional V segments, including TRBV6-2 and TRBV6-3, so those segments were excluded. The classifier was reported to diagnose cytomegalovirus status with high specificity and sensitivity in both the original and validation cohorts. In the study, approximately 150 TCR beta chains were listed as associated with cytomegalovirus. Immune exposure information for the cohort was limited to CMV serostatus. According to the authors, the approach could potentially be generalized to other disease states and immunological phenotypes. Linkage disequilibrium might explain the correlated functional status among segregating V segments, but an unknown experimental factor could not be excluded. The sequencing pipeline was judged likely to have produced a cluster of highly shared sequence variants as a technical artifact. Roughly uniform sequencing depth across donors was assumed in presence/absence analyses, although this assumption may not hold. In vitro tests confirmed that a few of the cytomegalovirus-associated TCR beta chains recognize cytomegalovirus antigens. Specific HLA alleles were associated with about 17,000 TCR beta sequences at a false discovery rate of 0.05 in a later analysis. In a later analysis, most CMV-associated TCR beta chains were found to appear HLA-restricted, with HLA associations seemingly driven largely by CMV exposure. Most TCR sequences were seen in very few donors, while some public TCRs were found in many individuals. Compared with equally common non-associated chains, HLA-associated TCR beta chains in a later analysis were more clonally expanded and had lower generation probabilities. According to a later analysis, parvovirus B19, influenza, CMV and Epstein-Barr virus appeared linked to several top co-occurrence clusters. This cohort had only TCR beta chains sequenced, and the lack of alpha or paired-chain data limited which features could be detected. Because HLA typing was unavailable for some donors at each locus, only the typed subset was used in association tests. Strong co-occurrence of HLA alleles, especially DR and DQ, made assigning TCR associations to individual alleles difficult.

Regarding this clone: Its antigen is unknown. The record has no base qualities; no much larger clone is one base away.

In total, approximately 690 healthy bone marrow donors made up the cohort. At the time of sampling, every cohort member was nominally healthy, though immune exposures that went unrecorded were likely present. The donor was CMV seropositive and belonged to the group of about 290 seropositive cohort members. A peripheral blood sample was provided by each donor, and peripheral blood mononuclear cells were used for TCR beta sequencing. The Qiagen DNeasy Blood Extraction Kit was used to extract genomic DNA from the blood cell samples. Library preparation employed the immunoSEQ multiplex PCR assay. For the multiplex PCR, a mixture combining 60 forward primers for TCR Vbeta segments and 13 reverse primers for TCR Jbeta segments was used. A multiplex PCR assay on genomic DNA amplified the CDR3 region of rearranged TCR beta genes. The amplified TCR beta libraries were sequenced on the Illumina HiSeq System as 87-base-pair reads. Regarding the original processing steps: Across the 670 or so repertoires, a later analysis counted 75 million to 90 million unique TCR beta chains, approximately 12 million of which were shared by at least two donors. To remove PCR and sequencing errors, raw reads were error-corrected and collapsed into unique sequences using a nearest-neighbor algorithm that merged closely related sequences. CDR3 sequences were aligned to IMGT reference sequences to assign V, D and J gene segments. Each retained sequence needed at least a six-nucleotide match to both a V gene segment and a J gene segment. Rearrangements were called productive when the CDR3 lacked stop codons and stayed in frame with V and J; all others were non-productive. Following IMGT convention, CDR3 was defined as the stretch from the second conserved V-encoded cysteine to the conserved J-encoded phenylalanine. The earlier analysis of 587 of the donors excluded sequences that lacked an unambiguous match to a single V gene segment. An earlier analysis of roughly 590 of the donors called V segments functional above 56.7% productive rearrangements and segregating when the between-donor standard deviation exceeded 5%. A statistical classification framework was built for diagnosing cytomegalovirus status from the catalog of TCR beta chain sequences. A later analysis assigned V and J genes by comparing TCR nucleotide sequences with IMGT/GENE-DB human TR gene sequences. In a later analysis, CDR3 sequences and most-parsimonious VDJ recombination scenarios were assigned using the TCRdist pipeline. In a later analysis, each TCR beta chain was defined by its CDR3 amino acid sequence together with its V-gene family, and reads without a unique V-gene family were excluded. To address suspected cross-contamination and a sequencing artifact, a later analysis removed roughly 580 highly shared, low-generation-probability nucleotide sequences. In a later analysis, a clonal expansion index for each public chain was calculated from normalized within-repertoire ranks of inferred template counts. A later analysis computed generation probabilities with a VDJ recombination model fitted to out-of-frame rearrangements, and checked the results against IGoR. A later analysis scored TCR-TCR, TCR-HLA and TCR-CMV co-occurrence with hypergeometric tests, applying a repertoire-size bias correction to TCR pairs. To estimate false discovery rates, a later analysis permuted the HLA or CMV assignments 20 times. In a later analysis, co-occurring TCRs were grouped with DBSCAN, and TCRdist sequence similarity was added when clustering was performed within HLA-allele-positive subsets. Co-occurrence clustering excluded repertoires with fewer than 30,000 or more than 120,000 public chains, plus five with anomalous nucleotide sharing. This is the immuneACCESS table as TCRdb keeps it, with only in-frame sequences that have V and J called. A part of the clones is gone; compared with another copy, unresolved V genes explain less than half, and the rest is unexplained. The V and J calls and the clone size are those of that table, but D and trimming were determined from the DNA. The sample table shows 170,000 or so clones, and 75% to 85% are seen once. The top ten constitute approximately 1.5% of the sample.

CDR1 and CDR2, looked up from the germline V gene, are SQVTM and ANQGSEA. The junction shows trimming of 4 bases on V and 0 bases on J, plus 10 bases between the germline ends. Taken from cysteine to phenylalanine, the CDR3 has 14 residues. The kept DNA is CDR3 alone, 42 bases in frame from the first base. The source material was PBMCs. The V gene is TRBV29-1 and the J gene is TRBJ2-1; no D segment can be confidently identified. This sequence was found in a woman aged 30 to 39 in good health and CMV-seropositive. CDR3 loop: CSVVAASSYNEQFF. The bases read TGCAGCGTTGTTGCGGCGAGCTCCTACAATGAGCAGTTCTTC.